These 12 T cell receptor beta chains originate from one sample sequenced in a study of shared clonotypes between healthy human individuals. Assay: immunoSEQ multiplex PCR; the TCRdb copy retains only in-frame clones and omits some. The data contain roughly 1,600,000 clones, about 98.5% of them singletons. Sequencing used naive CD4+ T cells sorted from blood. This sample's subset: CD45RA+ positively selected. The origin of the receptors is a man younger than 45 in good health.

This clone was picked up one time. This sequence joins TRBV6-5 and TRBJ2-3; D might be TRBD1 or TRBD2, each matching 7 bases. Trimming shortened V by 6 bases and J by 5 bases, and 15 bases separated the two germline ends. CDR3 length equals 14 residues. Per the germline V gene, CDR1 is MNHEY and CDR2 is SVGAGI. The CDR3 DNA follows: TGTGCCAGCAGGCCTGCAGGGGGGGGAGATACGCAGTATTTT. This codes for CASRPAGGGDTQYF.

CDR3 sequence reads: CASGLGGMNQPQHF. In nucleotides, the CDR3 is TGTGCCAGCGGCCTTGGGGGGATGAATCAGCCCCAGCATTTT. The genes are TRBV28 and TRBJ1-5; maybe TRBD1 (5 bases). Trimming cost V 8 bases and J 4 bases, with 15 bases left between them. Germline CDR1 MDHEN, CDR2 SYDVKM. The CDR3 is 14 amino acids.

This chain uses TRBV27 with TRBJ1-5; 9 bases match TRBD1. The ends lost 5 bases at V and 1 base at J; junction bases unmatched: 3. This CDR3 region has 15 residues. Germline CDR1 and CDR2: MNHEY and SMNVEV (reference sequence). The DNA for the CDR3 is TGTGCCAGCAGTGTCGGACAGGGGAGCAATCAGCCCCAGCATTTT. Amino acid sequence: CASSVGQGSNQPQHF.

The rearrangement uses TRBV4-3 and TRBJ2-3; no clear D gene. The CDR3 spans 12 residues. V was pared by 3 bases and J by 5 bases, with 6 bases between. CDR1 is LGHNA and CDR2 is YSLEER in the germline V gene. The CDR3 nucleotides are TGCGCCAGCAGCCACAGGAGAGATACGCAGTATTTT. As protein: CASSHRRDTQYF.

The V call is TRBV7-8, the J call TRBJ2-1; D might be TRBD2 (6 bases). Trimming removed 4 bases from V and 1 base from J, with 11 bases in between. This CDR3 has 15 amino acids. Germline V CDR1 and CDR2: SGHVS, FQNEAQ. Here the CDR3 reads CASSSYSGSYNEQFF. CDR3 nucleotide sequence: TGTGCCAGCAGCTCATATAGCGGATCCTACAATGAGCAGTTCTTC.

The V gene is TRBV4-3, the J gene TRBJ2-3; 8 nucleotides match TRBD2. Trimming took 1 base from V and 3 from J; bases not matched to a gene: 6. This CDR3 contains 16 residues. The germline CDR1 and CDR2 sequences are LGHNA and YSLEER. The CDR3 protein is CASSQGTAGVTDTQYF. The CDR3 coding sequence is TGCGCCAGCAGCCAAGGGACAGCGGGAGTGACAGATACGCAGTATTTT.

This chain connects TRBV28 to TRBJ2-3; D is uncertain. The CDR3 consists of 11 residues. CDR1 is MDHEN, CDR2 SYDVKM, per germline. Trimming left V 5 bases short and J 8 bases short, with 8 bases between. The CDR3 reads CASSGSPTQYF. CDR3 coding DNA: TGTGCCAGCAGTGGATCTCCTACGCAGTATTTT.

A remark on this clone: One end of the junction is discordant with germline, which a read error may explain. Other DNA sequences of this sample code for an identical CDR3. The CDR3 loop is CASSLAGATDTQYF. Written as DNA, the CDR3 is TGTGCCAGCAGCCTAGCGGGCGCCACAGATACGCAGTATTTT. The chain uses TRBV7-9 and TRBJ2-3, with 8 positions matching TRBD2. Germline CDR1 and CDR2: SEHNR and FQNEAQ (reference sequence). This CDR3 is 14 amino acids long. Looking up the rest from reference TRBV7-9 and TRBJ2-3 gives the full variable domain: DTGVSQNPRHKITKRGQNVTFRCDPISEHNRLYWYRQTLGQGPEFLTYFQNEAQLEKSRLLSDRFSAERPKGSFSTLEIQRTEQGDSAMYLCASSLAGATDTQYFGPGTRLTVL.

The chain is built from TRBV5-4 and TRBJ1-2, with D possibly being TRBD1 (5 bases). Germline V gives CDR1 SGHNT, CDR2 YYREEE (reference sequence). The germline V and J ends were trimmed by 4 bases and 2 bases, with 15 bases remaining between them. The CDR3 consists of 15 residues. For the CDR3, the DNA is TGTGCCAGCAGCGGGAGGGCAGGGACCAACTATGGCTACACCTTC. Translated: CASSGRAGTNYGYTF.

The rearrangement joins TRBV7-2 to TRBJ2-1, with D possibly TRBD2 on 6 matching bases. This CDR3 contains 14 residues. Germline-derived CDR1 and CDR2 are SGHTA and FQGNSA. Trimming stripped 2 bases from V and 6 bases from J, with 11 bases between. The CDR3 bases are TGTGCCAGCAGCTTAACCCGACTAGTCAATGAGCAGTTCTTC. This codes for CASSLTRLVNEQFF.

The chain employs TRBV7-6 and TRBJ1-5; D may be TRBD1 (5 bases). CDR1 is SGHVS and CDR2 is FNYEAQ in the germline V gene. The length of the CDR3 is 16 residues. V was trimmed by 0 bases and J by 4 bases, leaving 13 bases between them. In DNA, the CDR3 is TGTGCCAGCAGCTTAGCGGGAGGGGTTTGGAATCAGCCCCAGCATTTT. Amino acids: CASSLAGGVWNQPQHF.

About this clone itself: Other nucleotide sequences in the sample specify the same CDR3. The chain combines TRBV29-1 with TRBJ1-5, with D tentatively TRBD1 (6 bases). Per the germline V gene, CDR1 is SQVTM and CDR2 is ANQGSEA. CDR3 size: 13 residues. Trimming took off 4 bases at V and 4 bases at J, with 11 bases between the two ends. The chain's CDR3 is CSVAHRENQPQHF. As DNA, the CDR3 is TGCAGCGTTGCACACAGGGAAAATCAGCCCCAGCATTTT. Based on the CDR3 plus reference TRBV29-1 and TRBJ1-5, the full variable domain is SAVISQKPSRDICQRGTSLTIQCQVDSQVTMMFWYRQQPGQSLTLIATANQGSEATYESGFVIDKFPISRPNLTFSTLTVSNMSPEDSSIYLCSVAHRENQPQHFGDGTRLSIL.